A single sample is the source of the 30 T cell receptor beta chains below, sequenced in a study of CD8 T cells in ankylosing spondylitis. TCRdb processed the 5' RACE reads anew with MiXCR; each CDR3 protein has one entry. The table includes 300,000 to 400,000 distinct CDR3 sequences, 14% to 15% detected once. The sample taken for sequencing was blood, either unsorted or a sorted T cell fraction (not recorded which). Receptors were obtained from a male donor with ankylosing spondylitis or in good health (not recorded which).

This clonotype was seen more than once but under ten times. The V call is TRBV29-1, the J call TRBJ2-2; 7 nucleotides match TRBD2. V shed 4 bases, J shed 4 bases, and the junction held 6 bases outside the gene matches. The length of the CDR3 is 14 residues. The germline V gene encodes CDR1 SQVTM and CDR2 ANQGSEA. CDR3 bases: TGCAGCGTTGCATTCAGGGAGGGCACCGGGGAGCTGTTTTTT. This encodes CSVAFREGTGELFF.

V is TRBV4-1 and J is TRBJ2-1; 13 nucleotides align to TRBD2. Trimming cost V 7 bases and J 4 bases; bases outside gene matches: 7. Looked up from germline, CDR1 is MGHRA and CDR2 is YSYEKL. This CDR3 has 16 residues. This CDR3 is CASNPGLAGKYNEQFF. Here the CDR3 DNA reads TGCGCCAGCAACCCGGGACTAGCGGGGAAATACAATGAGCAGTTCTTC.

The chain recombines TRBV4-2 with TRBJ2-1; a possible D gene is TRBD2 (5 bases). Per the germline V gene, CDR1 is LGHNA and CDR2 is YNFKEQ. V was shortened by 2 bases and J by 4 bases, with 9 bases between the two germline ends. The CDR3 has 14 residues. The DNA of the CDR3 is TGTGCCAGCAGCCAACACCTAGCTTACAATGAGCAGTTCTTC. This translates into CASSQHLAYNEQFF.

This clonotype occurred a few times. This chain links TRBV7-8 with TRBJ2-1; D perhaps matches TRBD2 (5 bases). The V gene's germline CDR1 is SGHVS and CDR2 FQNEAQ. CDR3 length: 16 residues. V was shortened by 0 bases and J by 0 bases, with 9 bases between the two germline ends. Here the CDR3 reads CASSLASRDSYNEQFF. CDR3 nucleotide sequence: TGTGCCAGCAGCTTAGCGAGTCGGGACTCCTACAATGAGCAGTTCTTC.

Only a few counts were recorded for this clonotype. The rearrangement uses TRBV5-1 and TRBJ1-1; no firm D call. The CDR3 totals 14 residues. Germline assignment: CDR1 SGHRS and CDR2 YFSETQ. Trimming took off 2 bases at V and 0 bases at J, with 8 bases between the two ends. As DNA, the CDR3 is TGCGCCAGCAGCTTTGACGGACTGAACACTGAAGCTTTCTTT. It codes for CASSFDGLNTEAFF.

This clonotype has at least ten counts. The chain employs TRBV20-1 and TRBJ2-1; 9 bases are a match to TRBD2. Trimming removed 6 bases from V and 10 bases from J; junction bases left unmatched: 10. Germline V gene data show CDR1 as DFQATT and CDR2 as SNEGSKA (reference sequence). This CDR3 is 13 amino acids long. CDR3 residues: CSALDPSGDEQFF. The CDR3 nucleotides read TGCAGTGCCCTAGACCCTAGCGGGGACGAGCAGTTCTTC.

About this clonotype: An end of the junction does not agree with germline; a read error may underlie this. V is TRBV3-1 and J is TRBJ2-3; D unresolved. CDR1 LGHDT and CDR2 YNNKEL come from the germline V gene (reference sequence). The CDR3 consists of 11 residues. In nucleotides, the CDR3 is TGTGCCAGCGGCCAATACGATACGCAGTATTTT. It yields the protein CASGQYDTQYF.

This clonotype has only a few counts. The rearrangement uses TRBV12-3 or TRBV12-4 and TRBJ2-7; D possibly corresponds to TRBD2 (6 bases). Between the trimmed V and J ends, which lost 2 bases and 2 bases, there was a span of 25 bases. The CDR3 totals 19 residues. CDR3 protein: CASSLSVYLATGPTYEQYF. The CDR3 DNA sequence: TGTGCCAGCAGTTTAAGTGTATATCTAGCGACGGGACCTACCTACGAGCAGTACTTC.

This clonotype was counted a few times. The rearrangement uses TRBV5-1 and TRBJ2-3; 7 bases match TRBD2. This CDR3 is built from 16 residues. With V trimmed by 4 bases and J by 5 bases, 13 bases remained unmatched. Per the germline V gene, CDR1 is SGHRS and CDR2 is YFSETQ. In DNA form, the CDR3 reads TGCGCCAGCAGCGCCCTCGGAGCGGGACGGGGAGATACGCAGTATTTT. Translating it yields CASSALGAGRGDTQYF.

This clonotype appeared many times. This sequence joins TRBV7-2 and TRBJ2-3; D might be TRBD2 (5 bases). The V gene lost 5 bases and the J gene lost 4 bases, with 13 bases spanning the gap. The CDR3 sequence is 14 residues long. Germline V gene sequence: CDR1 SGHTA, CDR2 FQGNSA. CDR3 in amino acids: CASSRHRGSDTQYF. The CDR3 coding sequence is TGTGCCAGCAGCCGACATCGAGGGTCAGATACGCAGTATTTT.

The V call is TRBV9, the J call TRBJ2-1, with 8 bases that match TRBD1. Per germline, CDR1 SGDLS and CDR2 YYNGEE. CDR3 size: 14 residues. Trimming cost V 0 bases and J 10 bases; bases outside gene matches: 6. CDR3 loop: CASSVDSGGREQFF. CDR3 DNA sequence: TGTGCCAGCAGCGTAGATTCAGGGGGCCGGGAGCAGTTCTTC.

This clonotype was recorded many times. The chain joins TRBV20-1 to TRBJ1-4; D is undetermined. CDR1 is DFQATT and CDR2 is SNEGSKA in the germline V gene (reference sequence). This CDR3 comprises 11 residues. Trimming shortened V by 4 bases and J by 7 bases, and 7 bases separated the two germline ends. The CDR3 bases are TGCAGTGCTAACAGCCCTGAAAAACTGTTTTTT. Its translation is CSANSPEKLFF.

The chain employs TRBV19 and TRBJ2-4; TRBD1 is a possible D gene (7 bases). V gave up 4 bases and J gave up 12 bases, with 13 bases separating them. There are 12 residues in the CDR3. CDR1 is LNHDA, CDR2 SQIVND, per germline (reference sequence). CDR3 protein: CASSTRQGGQYF. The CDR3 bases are TGTGCCAGTAGTACGAGACAGGGAGGTCAGTACTTC.

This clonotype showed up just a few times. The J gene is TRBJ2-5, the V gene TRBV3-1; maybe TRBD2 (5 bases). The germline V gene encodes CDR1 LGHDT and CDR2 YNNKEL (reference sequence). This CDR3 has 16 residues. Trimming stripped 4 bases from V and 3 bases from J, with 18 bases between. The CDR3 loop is CASSPPHGGGEETQYF. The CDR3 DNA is TGTGCCAGCAGCCCCCCCCACGGAGGAGGAGAAGAGACCCAGTACTTC.

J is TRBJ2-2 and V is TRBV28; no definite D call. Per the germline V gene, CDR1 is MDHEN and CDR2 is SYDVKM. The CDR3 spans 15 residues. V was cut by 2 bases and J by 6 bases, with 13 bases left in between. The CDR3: CASSLRWNSAGELFF. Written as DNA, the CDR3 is TGTGCCAGCAGTTTAAGATGGAACAGCGCCGGGGAGCTGTTTTTT. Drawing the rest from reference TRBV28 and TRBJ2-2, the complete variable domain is DVKVTQSSRYLVKRTGEKVFLECVQDMDHENMFWYRQDPGLGLRLIYFSYDVKMKEKGDIPEGYSVSREKKERFSLILESASTNQTSMYLCASSLRWNSAGELFFGEGSRLTVL.

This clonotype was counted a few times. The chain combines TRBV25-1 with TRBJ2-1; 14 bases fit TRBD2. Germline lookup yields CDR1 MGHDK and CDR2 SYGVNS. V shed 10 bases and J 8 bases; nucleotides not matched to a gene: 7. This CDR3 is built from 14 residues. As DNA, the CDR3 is TGTGCCACCGGACTAGCGGGAGGAGGCGATGAGCAGTTCTTC. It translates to CATGLAGGGDEQFF.

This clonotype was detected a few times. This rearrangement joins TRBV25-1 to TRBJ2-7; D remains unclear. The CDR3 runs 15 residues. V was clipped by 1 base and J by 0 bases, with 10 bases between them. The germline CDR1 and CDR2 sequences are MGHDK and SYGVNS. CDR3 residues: CASSELALNSYEQYF. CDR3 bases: TGTGCCAGCAGTGAATTGGCACTTAACTCCTACGAGCAGTACTTC.

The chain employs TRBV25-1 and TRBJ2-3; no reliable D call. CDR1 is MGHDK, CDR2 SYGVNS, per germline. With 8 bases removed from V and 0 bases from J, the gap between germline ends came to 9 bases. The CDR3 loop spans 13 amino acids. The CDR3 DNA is TGTGCCAGCGGCCCGACTAGCACAGATACGCAGTATTTT. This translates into CASGPTSTDTQYF.

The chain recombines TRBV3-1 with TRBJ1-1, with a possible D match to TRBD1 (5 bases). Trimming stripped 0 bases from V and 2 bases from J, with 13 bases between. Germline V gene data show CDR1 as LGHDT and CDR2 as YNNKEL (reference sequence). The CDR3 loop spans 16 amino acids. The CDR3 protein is CASSQDLGVRNTEAFF. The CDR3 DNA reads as TGTGCCAGCAGCCAAGACCTAGGGGTGAGAAACACTGAAGCTTTCTTT.

CDR3 protein: CASSFTRETQYF. The CDR3 region has the DNA TGCGCCAGCAGCTTTACTCGGGAGACCCAGTACTTC. The chain has TRBV5-1 and TRBJ2-5; no definite D call. V was clipped by 2 bases and J by 5 bases, with 7 bases between them. CDR1 is SGHRS and CDR2 is YFSETQ in the germline V gene. The CDR3 is made up of 12 amino acids.

CDR3 in DNA: TGCGCCAGCAGATGGGACAGGTCGGCTTTCTTT. It codes for CASRWDRSAFF. The chain uses TRBV5-1 and TRBJ1-1; 8 positions agree with TRBD1. The CDR3 runs to 11 residues. J was trimmed by 11 bases and V by 5 bases; bases with no gene match: 5. The germline gives CDR1 SGHRS, CDR2 YFSETQ.

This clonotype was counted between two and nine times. The CDR3 is CASSLGFDRSSYEQYF. CDR3 nucleotides: TGTGCCAGCAGCTTGGGATTCGACAGGAGCTCCTACGAGCAGTACTTC. This chain uses TRBV7-9 with TRBJ2-7; D may be TRBD1 (6 bases). In germline, CDR1 is SEHNR, CDR2 FQNEAQ (reference sequence). With 3 bases removed from V and 0 bases from J, the gap between germline ends came to 15 bases. The CDR3 loop spans 16 amino acids.

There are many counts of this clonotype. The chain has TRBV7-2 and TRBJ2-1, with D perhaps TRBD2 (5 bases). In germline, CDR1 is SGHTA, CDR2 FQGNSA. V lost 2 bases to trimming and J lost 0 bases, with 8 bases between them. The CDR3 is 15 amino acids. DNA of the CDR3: TGTGCCAGCAGCTTAAACGCGGGCTCCTACAATGAGCAGTTCTTC. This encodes CASSLNAGSYNEQFF.

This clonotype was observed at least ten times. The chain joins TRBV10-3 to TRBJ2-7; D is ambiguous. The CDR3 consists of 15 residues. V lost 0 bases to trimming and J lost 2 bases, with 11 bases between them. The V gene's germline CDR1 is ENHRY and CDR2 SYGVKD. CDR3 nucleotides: TGTGCCATCAGTGAGTCTGGGCGACCCGCCTACGAGCAGTACTTC. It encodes CAISESGRPAYEQYF.

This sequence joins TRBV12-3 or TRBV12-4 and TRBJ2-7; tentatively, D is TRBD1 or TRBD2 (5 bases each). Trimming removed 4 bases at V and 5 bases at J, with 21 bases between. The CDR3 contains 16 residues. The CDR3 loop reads CASSSRRRDPKDEQYF. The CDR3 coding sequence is TGTGCCAGCAGTTCCCGACGCAGGGACCCCAAGGACGAGCAGTACTTC.

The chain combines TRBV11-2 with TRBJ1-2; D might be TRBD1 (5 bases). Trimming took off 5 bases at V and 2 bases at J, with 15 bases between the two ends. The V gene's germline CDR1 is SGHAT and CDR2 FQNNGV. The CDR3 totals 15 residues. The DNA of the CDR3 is TGTGCCAGCAGCCCCAGACAGTGGGTCAACTATGGCTACACCTTC. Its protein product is CASSPRQWVNYGYTF. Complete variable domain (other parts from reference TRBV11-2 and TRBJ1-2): EAGVAQSPRYKIIEKRQSVAFWCNPISGHATLYWYQQILGQGPKLLIQFQNNGVVDDSQLPKDRFSAERLKGVDSTLKIQPAKLEDSAVYLCASSPRQWVNYGYTFGSGTRLTVV.

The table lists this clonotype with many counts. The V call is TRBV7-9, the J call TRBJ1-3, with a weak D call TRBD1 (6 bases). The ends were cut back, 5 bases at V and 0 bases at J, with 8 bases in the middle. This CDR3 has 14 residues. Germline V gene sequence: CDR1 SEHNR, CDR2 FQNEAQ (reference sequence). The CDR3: CASSRTDSGNTIYF. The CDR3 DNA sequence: TGTGCCAGCAGCCGGACAGACTCTGGAAACACCATATATTTT. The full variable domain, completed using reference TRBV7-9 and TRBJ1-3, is DTGVSQNPRHKITKRGQNVTFRCDPISEHNRLYWYRQTLGQGPEFLTYFQNEAQLEKSRLLSDRFSAERPKGSFSTLEIQRTEQGDSAMYLCASSRTDSGNTIYFGEGSWLTVV.

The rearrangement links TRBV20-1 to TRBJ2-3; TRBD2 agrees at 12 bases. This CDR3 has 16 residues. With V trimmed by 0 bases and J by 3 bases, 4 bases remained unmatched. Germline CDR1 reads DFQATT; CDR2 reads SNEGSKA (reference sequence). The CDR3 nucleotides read TGCAGTGCTAGAGACCTAGCGGGGGGGTTTACAGATACGCAGTATTTT. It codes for CSARDLAGGFTDTQYF.

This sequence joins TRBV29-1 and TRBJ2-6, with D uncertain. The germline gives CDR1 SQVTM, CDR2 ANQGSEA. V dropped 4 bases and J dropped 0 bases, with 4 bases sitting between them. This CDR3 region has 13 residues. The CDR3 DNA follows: TGCAGCGTTGGAGTCTCTGGGGCCAACGTCCTGACTTTC. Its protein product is CSVGVSGANVLTF.

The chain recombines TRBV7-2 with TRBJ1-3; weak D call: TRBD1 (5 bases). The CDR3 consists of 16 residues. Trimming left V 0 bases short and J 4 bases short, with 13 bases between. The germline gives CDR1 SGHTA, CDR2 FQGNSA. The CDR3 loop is CASSLAHGASGNTIYF. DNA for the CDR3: TGTGCCAGCAGCTTAGCGCATGGGGCATCGGGAAACACCATATATTTT.